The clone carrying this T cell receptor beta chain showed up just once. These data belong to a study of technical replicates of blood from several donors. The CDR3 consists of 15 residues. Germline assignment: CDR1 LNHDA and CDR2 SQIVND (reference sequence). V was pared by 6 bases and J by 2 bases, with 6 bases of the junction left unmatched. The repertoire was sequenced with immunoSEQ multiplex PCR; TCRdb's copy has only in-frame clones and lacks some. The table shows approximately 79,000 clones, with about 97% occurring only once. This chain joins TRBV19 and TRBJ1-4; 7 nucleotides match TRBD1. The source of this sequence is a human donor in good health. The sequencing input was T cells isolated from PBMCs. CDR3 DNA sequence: TGTGCCAGTAGCCTATTGACAGGGACTAATGAAAAACTGTTTTTT. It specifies CASSLLTGTNEKLFF.